A selection of T cell receptor beta chains follows, all from one sample in a study of technical replicates of blood from a few donors. Profiled with immunoSEQ multiplex PCR; TCRdb holds only in-frame clones, not every one. The sample has more than 45,000 clones, about 95% seen once; the top ten hold approximately 2.9%. The specimen was PBMCs. All receptors derive from a human donor in good health. Some clones in this sample may be carry-over from other donors' samples. CDR3s include the opening cysteine and the closing phenylalanine or tryptophan. The D gene is left open where the match is weak. Clone size is not always given. Where it is, it says once, few, many or a class for expanded clones.

V	length	size	J	D	CDR3	DNA
TRBV7-3	17	-	TRBJ1-1	-	CASSLTAHREMNTEAFF	TGTGCCAGCAGCTTAACCGCCCACAGGGAGATGAACACTGAAGCTTTCTTT
TRBV7-3	14	-	TRBJ2-1	TRBD1	CASSSQGTYNEQFF	TGTGCCAGCAGCTCACAGGGGACCTACAATGAGCAGTTCTTC
TRBV4-1	14	once	TRBJ1-4	-	CASSQAGLDEKLFF	TGCGCCAGCAGCCAGGCAGGGTTGGATGAAAAACTGTTTTTT
TRBV15	17	-	TRBJ2-5	TRBD2	CATSRGGRSGGDETQYF	TGTGCCACCAGCAGAGGAGGCAGGAGCGGGGGAGATGAGACCCAGTACTTC
TRBV4-1	15	-	TRBJ2-7	TRBD2	CASSELAGSSYEQYF	TGCGCCAGCAGCGAACTAGCGGGGAGCTCCTACGAGCAGTACTTC
TRBV6-5	13	-	TRBJ1-5	TRBD1	CASSNRGLEPQHF	TGTGCCAGCAGTAACAGGGGGCTTGAGCCCCAGCATTTT
TRBV12-2	14	-	TRBJ2-5	-	CASRLILDQETQYF	TGTGCAAGTCGCTTAATCCTAGATCAAGAGACCCAGTACTTC
TRBV4-2	17	once	TRBJ1-6	-	CASSQETDSLNNSPLHF	TGTGCCAGCAGCCAAGAAACCGACAGTTTGAATAATTCACCCCTCCACTTT
TRBV20-1	11	-	TRBJ2-3	-	CSATDRDTQYF	TGCAGTGCAACCGACAGAGATACGCAGTATTTT
TRBV18	17	-	TRBJ1-4	TRBD1	CASSPPGTAATNEKLFF	TGTGCCAGCTCACCACCTGGGACAGCTGCAACTAATGAAAAACTGTTTTTT
TRBV5-1	16	-	TRBJ2-6	TRBD1	CASRLDRGPGANVLTF	TGCGCCAGCAGACTCGACAGGGGACCTGGGGCCAACGTCCTGACTTTC
TRBV5-8	12	-	TRBJ2-7	-	CASSFGGTEQYF	TGTGCCAGCAGCTTTGGGGGCACCGAGCAGTACTTC
TRBV7-3	21	-	TRBJ2-1	TRBD2	CASSSPRPGTSGSSSYNEQFF	TGTGCCAGCAGCTCGCCCAGACCCGGGACTAGCGGGAGTTCCTCCTACAATGAGCAGTTCTTC
TRBV4-3	12	-	TRBJ2-7	-	CASSQSTGRQYF	TGCGCCAGCAGCCAGTCCACAGGGCGGCAGTACTTC
TRBV5-5	14	-	TRBJ2-7	-	CASSLHDTYYEQYF	TGTGCCAGCAGCTTACACGACACCTACTACGAGCAGTACTTC
TRBV4-1	14	-	TRBJ1-2	-	CASSQPLGGLGYTF	TGCGCCAGCAGCCAGCCCTTAGGGGGACTAGGCTACACCTTC
TRBV16	16	once	TRBJ1-6	-	CASSQFPSSYNSPLHF	TGTGCCAGCAGCCAATTTCCGAGCTCCTATAATTCACCCCTCCACTTT
TRBV4-3	16	-	TRBJ1-6	TRBD1	CASSHTTGGSNSPLHF	TGCGCCAGCAGCCACACTACAGGGGGCAGCAATTCACCCCTCCACTTT
TRBV6-5	14	-	TRBJ2-3	TRBD2	CASTPGGPMDTQYF	TGTGCCAGCACCCCGGGAGGGCCGATGGATACGCAGTATTTT
TRBV30	14	-	TRBJ2-7	TRBD1	CAWSKGQGAHEQYF	TGTGCCTGGTCAAAGGGGCAGGGGGCTCACGAGCAGTACTTC
TRBV7-9	15	once	TRBJ2-2	-	CASSKGAMNTGELFF	TGTGCCAGCAGTAAAGGGGCCATGAACACCGGGGAGCTGTTTTTT
TRBV7-2	13	-	TRBJ2-3	-	CASSLVRSDTQYF	TGTGCCAGCAGCTTAGTACGGTCAGATACGCAGTATTTT
TRBV7-3	13	-	TRBJ2-3	-	CASSFSRGDTQYF	TGTGCCAGCAGCTTCTCCAGGGGAGATACGCAGTATTTT
TRBV11-3	15	-	TRBJ2-3	TRBD2	CASSESGGAVDTQYF	TGTGCCAGCAGCGAAAGCGGGGGGGCCGTAGATACGCAGTATTTT
TRBV7-9	15	-	TRBJ1-2	-	CASSPADRLGYGYTF	TGTGCCAGCAGTCCCGCGGACAGATTAGGCTATGGCTACACCTTC
TRBV9	14	-	TRBJ2-3	-	CASSVVGDPDTQYF	TGTGCCAGCAGCGTAGTAGGGGATCCGGATACGCAGTATTTT
TRBV5-1	15	-	TRBJ1-3	TRBD1	CASTPGTGGENTIYF	TGCGCCAGCACGCCGGGGACAGGGGGTGAAAACACCATATATTTT
TRBV2	13	-	TRBJ1-5	TRBD1	CASSPTGNQPQHF	TGTGCCAGCAGTCCGACAGGGAATCAGCCCCAGCATTTT
TRBV4-2	20	-	TRBJ2-6	-	CASSQEMSGQLLTGANVLTF	TGTGCCAGCAGCCAAGAAATGTCCGGACAGCTATTGACTGGGGCCAACGTCCTGACTTTC
TRBV5-4	15	-	TRBJ2-3	-	CASSLGGPGTDTQYF	TGTGCCAGCAGCTTGGGAGGGCCCGGCACAGATACGCAGTATTTT
TRBV29-1	12	-	TRBJ2-5	-	CSVVGREETQYF	TGCAGCGTTGTAGGCAGGGAAGAGACCCAGTACTTC
TRBV19	15	-	TRBJ2-7	TRBD1	CASLGPGQDSYEQYF	TGTGCCAGCCTAGGACCGGGACAGGACTCCTACGAGCAGTACTTC
TRBV10-2	12	-	TRBJ1-1	-	CASSPGVTEAFF	TGCGCCAGCAGTCCCGGGGTGACTGAAGCTTTCTTT
TRBV7-9	15	-	TRBJ1-6	TRBD1	CASSVATGILSPLHF	TGTGCCAGCAGCGTAGCGACAGGGATCTTGTCACCCCTCCACTTT
TRBV25-1	14	once	TRBJ1-4	-	CASSDLIKSEKLFF	TGTGCCAGCAGTGACCTCATTAAAAGCGAAAAACTGTTTTTT
TRBV30	15	once	TRBJ1-2	-	CAWSVRQGYNYGYTF	TGTGCCTGGAGTGTACGGCAGGGCTATAACTATGGCTACACCTTC
TRBV29-1	12	-	TRBJ2-5	-	CSGGTSGETQYF	TGCAGCGGGGGGACTTCGGGAGAGACCCAGTACTTC
TRBV11-1	14	-	TRBJ1-1	-	CASSLQGSSTEAFF	TGTGCCAGCAGCTTACAGGGGAGCTCCACTGAAGCTTTCTTT
TRBV9	14	-	TRBJ1-3	-	CASSEQGEGNTIYF	TGTGCCAGCAGTGAACAGGGCGAGGGAAACACCATATATTTT
TRBV6-1	15	-	TRBJ1-5	-	CASHVGNRVNQPQHF	TGTGCCAGCCACGTAGGGAACAGGGTCAATCAGCCCCAGCATTTT
TRBV7-9	15	once	TRBJ2-3	-	CASSFRSGPAHTQYF	TGTGCCAGCAGCTTTCGCAGCGGCCCTGCCCATACGCAGTATTTT
TRBV7-6	13	-	TRBJ2-1	-	CASSLTTSGEQFF	TGTGCCAGCAGCTTAACTACCTCGGGTGAGCAGTTCTTC
TRBV27	15	-	TRBJ2-3	TRBD1	CASSLSGTGTDTQYF	TGTGCCAGCAGTTTATCGGGGACAGGCACAGATACGCAGTATTTT
TRBV27	15	-	TRBJ1-2	-	CASQSRQGHGKGYTF	TGTGCCAGCCAATCACGGCAGGGGCACGGGAAGGGCTACACCTTC
TRBV13	15	once	TRBJ1-4	-	CASSIGARGSEKLFF	TGTGCCAGCAGCATAGGGGCCCGGGGGAGCGAAAAACTGTTTTTT
TRBV18	13	-	TRBJ2-7	TRBD1	CASSRGQGNEQYF	TGTGCCAGCTCCCGCGGACAGGGCAACGAGCAGTACTTC
TRBV5-6	15	-	TRBJ2-3	-	CASSFGGPGTDTQYF	TGTGCCAGCAGCTTCGGGGGGCCGGGCACAGATACGCAGTATTTT
TRBV4-2	14	-	TRBJ2-5	-	CASSQDPYQETQYF	TGTGCCAGCAGCCAAGACCCGTACCAAGAGACCCAGTACTTC